These 32 T cell receptor beta chains were all obtained from the same sample, sequenced in a study of prognosis after radiotherapy for stage I lung cancer. Template was genomic DNA; TCR beta CDR3 amplified in two multiplex PCR rounds. Specific primers for each TRBV and TRBJ gene were what first-round PCR used. Each CDR3 protein is one row after TCRdb ran MiXCR on the multiplex PCR reads. In the table there are approximately 22,000 distinct CDR3 sequences, roughly 47% of which are singletons. The material was PBMCs, obtained before or after stereotactic body radiation therapy (not recorded which). These receptors were taken from a donor over 45 with non-small cell lung cancer.

Points on this clonotype: One base separates it from a far larger clone, so it is likely a read error. The chain has TRBV5-5 and TRBJ2-7, with TRBD2 identical over 10 bases. CDR1 is SGHKS and CDR2 is YYEKEE in the germline V gene (reference sequence). The V and J ends lost 0 bases and 5 bases, in that order; junction bases with no gene match: 8. This CDR3 has 16 amino acids. The CDR3 loop reads CASSLGGLAGVDEQYF. In DNA, the CDR3 is TGTGCCAGCAGCTTGGGGGGGCTAGCGGGAGTTGACGAGCAGTACTTC.

By share, this clonotype ranks as medium-sized (0.01 to 0.1%). The gene calls are TRBV24-1 and TRBJ1-6; 7 bases match TRBD1. The junction had 8 bases not matched to a gene; V was cut back by 4 bases and J by 0 bases. The CDR3 runs 18 residues. Germline lookup yields CDR1 KGHDR and CDR2 SFDVKD. The CDR3 protein is CATSDSDRESSYNSPLHF. CDR3 sequence (DNA): TGTGCCACCAGTGACTCTGACAGGGAGAGCTCCTATAATTCACCCCTCCACTTT.

This clonotype occurred many times. The chain employs TRBV7-3 and TRBJ2-1, with 13 bases identical to TRBD2. The CDR3 covers 20 residues. Germline V gene sequence: CDR1 SGHTA, CDR2 FQGTGA. With V trimmed by 5 bases and J by 0 bases, 13 bases remained unmatched. The CDR3 loop is CASSRSSGLAGQSSYNEQFF. The CDR3 coding sequence is TGTGCCAGCAGCCGAAGTTCGGGACTAGCGGGACAGAGCTCCTACAATGAGCAGTTCTTC.

This clonotype was recorded many times. V gene TRBV28 combines with J gene TRBJ2-2; 11 bases are a match to TRBD1. The V segment lost 2 bases and the J segment 7 bases; nucleotides outside the gene matches: 3. Germline V CDR1 and CDR2: MDHEN, SYDVKM. The CDR3 is 15 residues long. CDR3 bases: TGTGCCAGCAGTTTAAGGACAGGGGGCCTCGGGGAGCTGTTTTTT. It translates to CASSLRTGGLGELFF.

The V gene is TRBV24-1, the J gene TRBJ2-7; 7 nucleotides line up with TRBD1. V lost 4 bases and J lost 5; bases outside the gene matches: 7. The V gene's germline CDR1 is KGHDR and CDR2 SFDVKD. The CDR3 loop spans 14 amino acids. The CDR3 loop reads CATSERQGRNEQYF. The CDR3 coding sequence is TGTGCCACCAGTGAACGACAGGGACGCAACGAGCAGTACTTC.

A note on this clonotype: This is likely an artifact of a read error, given a far larger clone one base away. The CDR3 reads CASISLDRGLSAGYEQYF. The CDR3 region has the DNA TGTGCCAGCATTTCCCTGGACAGGGGGCTCTCAGCCGGCTACGAGCAGTACTTC. The chain links TRBV6-1 to TRBJ2-7; 11 nucleotides agree with TRBD1. Germline assignment: CDR1 MNHNS and CDR2 SASEGT. The CDR3 sequence is 18 residues long. With V trimmed by 7 bases and J by 3 bases, 17 bases remained unmatched.

On this clonotype: It is likely a read error: a sequence one base away is far more abundant. The V gene is TRBV6-8, the J gene TRBJ2-2; 12 positions agree with TRBD2. The CDR3 consists of 20 residues. V trimming: 7 bases; J trimming: 5 bases; junction bases outside the gene matches: 20. The germline gives CDR1 MNHGY, CDR2 SAAAGT. In DNA form, the CDR3 reads TGTGCCAGCAAAGACCGGTACGGACGACTAGCGGGAGACCGGACCGGGGAGCTGTTTTTT. As protein: CASKDRYGRLAGDRTGELFF.

The genes are TRBV28 and TRBJ1-2; D not certain. The V gene's germline CDR1 is MDHEN and CDR2 SYDVKM. The V gene lost 8 bases and the J gene lost 4 bases, with 14 bases spanning the gap. The CDR3 runs to 13 residues. The CDR3 DNA is TGTGCCAGCCCCATGAAAAGTAGCTATGGCTACACCTTC. Its protein product is CASPMKSSYGYTF.

This clonotype was detected many times. CDR3 sequence: CAARPGTSSYEQYF. The CDR3 DNA is TGTGCCGCAAGGCCAGGGACCAGCTCCTACGAGCAGTACTTC. The chain is built from TRBV2 and TRBJ2-7, with D perhaps assigned TRBD1 or TRBD2 (5 bases each). CDR3 size: 14 residues. With 11 bases removed from V and 0 bases from J, the gap between germline ends came to 17 bases. Germline loops: CDR1 SNHLY, CDR2 FYNNEI.

In this sample, this clonotype is medium-sized. The gene calls are TRBV7-2 and TRBJ2-1; D is possibly TRBD1 (6 bases). This CDR3 is built from 15 residues. CDR1 and CDR2 from the germline V gene are SGHTA and FQGNSA. V was cut by 2 bases and J by 10 bases, with 18 bases left in between. The CDR3 reads CASSLISTARGEQFF. The CDR3 DNA is TGTGCCAGCAGCTTAATATCTACCGCTAGGGGGGAGCAGTTCTTC.

V and J are TRBV5-1 and TRBJ2-1, with TRBD2 matching over 12 bases. The CDR3 covers 14 residues. The germline gives CDR1 SGHRS, CDR2 YFSETQ. J was trimmed by 10 bases and V by 3 bases; bases with no gene match: 5. CDR3 DNA: TGCGCCAGCAGCTCGGGACTAGCGGGTAGGGAGCAGTTCTTC. Translating gives CASSSGLAGREQFF.

This clonotype showed up many times. The chain employs TRBV11-3 and TRBJ2-1, with 9 nucleotides matching TRBD2. The CDR3 consists of 16 residues. J lost 7 bases, V lost 5 bases, and 12 bases had no gene match. The germline gives CDR1 SGHNT, CDR2 YENEEA. CDR3 in amino acids: CASSDPFTSGSNEQFF. CDR3 sequence (DNA): TGTGCCAGCAGCGACCCTTTTACTAGCGGGTCTAATGAGCAGTTCTTC.

This clonotype was detected ten times or more. The chain carries TRBV30 and TRBJ1-4, with a tentative D call TRBD1 (6 bases). Per the germline V gene, CDR1 is GTSNPN and CDR2 is SVGIG (reference sequence). V lost 2 bases and J 5 bases, leaving 15 bases between the germline ends. The CDR3 consists of 15 residues. The CDR3 DNA follows: TGTGCCTGGAGTACACTCAGGGGTGGGAATGAAAAACTGTTTTTT. It yields the protein CAWSTLRGGNEKLFF.

This clonotype turned up a few times. This clone may be a read error of a much larger clone one base away. J is TRBJ2-2 and V is TRBV6-5, with D perhaps being TRBD1 or TRBD2 (5 bases each). CDR1 and CDR2 (germline): MNHEY, SVGAGI. CDR3 length equals 17 residues. As DNA, the CDR3 is TGTGCCAGCAGTTACCGGGGACCAGACCATAACAACGGGGAGCTGTTTTTT. The encoded protein is CASSYRGPDHNNGELFF.

The table lists this clonotype with many counts. This chain uses TRBV24-1 with TRBJ2-3, with TRBD2 identical over 7 bases. V lost 5 bases to trimming and J lost 9 bases; unmatched junction nucleotides: 10. The germline gives CDR1 KGHDR, CDR2 SFDVKD. The CDR3 sequence is 14 residues long. The CDR3 region has the DNA TGTGCCACCAGTGGTTGGGGGGGATCGGGGACGCAGTATTTT. It is translated as CATSGWGGSGTQYF.

This clonotype was counted once. With only one base between it and a far larger clone, this is likely a read error. The rearrangement uses TRBV6-8 and TRBJ2-7; D may be TRBD2 (5 bases). Germline assignment: CDR1 MNHGY and CDR2 SAAAGT. The CDR3 contains 12 residues. The DNA of the CDR3 is TGTTCCAGCAGTTACGCGGGCTACGAGCAGTACTTC. Translated: CSSSYAGYEQYF.

This clonotype was picked up many times. The gene calls are TRBV20-1 and TRBJ2-1, with TRBD2 matching over 8 bases. Germline V lookup: CDR1 DFQATT, CDR2 SNEGSKA (reference sequence). V shed 0 bases and J 9 bases; nucleotides not matched to a gene: 13. The CDR3 extends over 16 amino acids. CDR3 coding DNA: TGCAGTGCTAGAGAAGCTTCGGTAGCGGGATCGAGTGAGCAGTTCTTC. It encodes CSAREASVAGSSEQFF.

This clonotype was detected many times. The V gene is TRBV6-1, the J gene TRBJ1-4; TRBD1 aligns across 10 bases. V was clipped by 6 bases and J by 6 bases; unmatched bases: 4. The CDR3 extends over 14 amino acids. The V gene's germline CDR1 is MNHNS and CDR2 SASEGT. CDR3 residues: CASRKDRGDEKLFF. CDR3 coding DNA: TGTGCCAGCAGGAAGGACAGGGGGGATGAAAAACTGTTTTTT.

Ten or more counts support this clonotype. The rearrangement joins TRBV6-2 or TRBV6-3 to TRBJ1-4; tentatively, D is TRBD1 (5 bases). Germline-derived CDR1 and CDR2 are MNHEY and SVGEGT. The CDR3 extends over 16 amino acids. Deletions cut 0 bases from V and 5 bases from J, with 13 bases between. The CDR3 here is CASSYSTAGRNEKLFF. CDR3 in DNA: TGTGCCAGCAGTTACTCTACGGCAGGGAGAAATGAAAAACTGTTTTTT.

This clonotype has at least ten counts. The rearrangement links TRBV7-3 to TRBJ2-1; 7 bases map to TRBD2. Germline CDR1 and CDR2: SGHTA and FQGTGA. Germline trimming cut 5 bases from V and 5 bases from J; bases unmatched to any gene: 3. The CDR3 totals 13 residues. The CDR3 protein is CASSRLANNEQFF. As DNA, the CDR3 is TGTGCCAGCAGCCGACTAGCTAACAATGAGCAGTTCTTC. The full variable domain, in which reference TRBV7-3 and TRBJ2-1 provide the parts outside the CDR3, is GAGVSQTPSNKVTEKGKYVELRCDPISGHTALYWYRQSLGQGPEFLIYFQGTGAADDSGLPNDRFFAVRPEGSVSTLKIQRTERGDSAVYLCASSRLANNEQFFGPGTRLTVL.

The chain combines TRBV7-8 with TRBJ2-6, with D possibly matching TRBD1 (5 bases). Germline V gene lookup returns CDR1 SGHVS and CDR2 FQNEAQ. Trimming pared 4 bases from V and 3 bases from J, leaving 13 bases between. The CDR3 runs 16 residues. CDR3 region: CASSSRTSHGANVLTF. In DNA form, the CDR3 reads TGTGCCAGCAGCTCCAGGACATCCCATGGGGCCAACGTCCTGACTTTC.

V and J are TRBV3-1 and TRBJ2-7, with TRBD2 matching over 10 bases. Germline V gives CDR1 LGHDT, CDR2 YNNKEL (reference sequence). The length of the CDR3 is 14 residues. The CDR3 sequence: CVISQSPGLASPYF. The CDR3 DNA sequence: TGTGTCATCAGCCAAAGCCCGGGACTAGCGAGTCCGTACTTC.

This clonotype was seen ten or more times. The V call is TRBV6-5, the J call TRBJ2-2; D uncertain. The CDR3 has 17 amino acids. The V gene's germline CDR1 is MNHEY and CDR2 SVGAGI. V lost 3 bases, J lost 0 bases, and 14 bases lay in between. The CDR3 nucleotides are TGTGCCAGCAGTTATCCCAGATATCTACCGAACACCGGGGAGCTGTTTTTT. It encodes CASSYPRYLPNTGELFF.

Many counts were recorded for this clonotype. CDR3 region: CASSVNAGYTF. DNA for the CDR3: TGTGCCAGCAGTGTCAATGCGGGCTACACCTTC. This chain uses TRBV2 with TRBJ1-2, with D unresolved. V lost 4 bases to trimming and J lost 8 bases, with 8 bases between them. In germline, CDR1 is SNHLY, CDR2 FYNNEI. The CDR3 has 11 amino acids.

A note on this clonotype: A far more abundant clone sits one base away, making this likely a read error. V is TRBV6-5 and J is TRBJ2-7, with a tentative D call TRBD2 (6 bases). CDR3 length equals 14 residues. Germline V CDR1 and CDR2: MNHEY, SVGAGI. CDR3 nucleotide sequence: TGTTCCAGCAGTACACAGCGGGCCATGTACGAGCAGTACTTC. This sequence encodes CSSSTQRAMYEQYF.

Worth noting for this clonotype: A far larger clone is just one base off, so this is likely a read error. The CDR3 bases are TGTGACAGCAGTCCTGGACAGGGGGTTGGTCAGCCCCAGCATTTT. It is translated as CDSSPGQGVGQPQHF. The V call is TRBV6-4, the J call TRBJ1-5; TRBD1 matches at 10 bases. There are 15 residues in the CDR3. CDR1 and CDR2 from the germline V gene are MRHNA and SNTAGT.

This clonotype was counted ten times or more. This chain joins TRBV19 and TRBJ1-2; tentative D call: TRBD1 (5 bases). Germline V CDR1 and CDR2: LNHDA, SQIVND (reference sequence). The germline V and J ends were trimmed by 10 bases and 0 bases, with 9 bases remaining between them. This CDR3 contains 12 residues. As DNA, the CDR3 is TGTGCCATCCGGACACCTAACTATGGCTACACCTTC. It is translated as CAIRTPNYGYTF.

By its share, this clonotype is medium-sized. The gene calls are TRBV11-3 and TRBJ2-3; D perhaps matches TRBD1 (6 bases). Trimming took off 5 bases at V and 2 bases at J, with 11 bases between the two ends. Germline CDR1 SGHNT, CDR2 YENEEA. The CDR3 spans 14 residues. CDR3 bases: TGTGCCAGCAGCCTCTGGGGGCCCACAGATACGCAGTATTTT. Amino acid sequence: CASSLWGPTDTQYF.

This clonotype has a count of ten or more. The chain is built from TRBV24-1 and TRBJ2-2; 8 nucleotides align to TRBD1. CDR3 length equals 16 residues. In germline, CDR1 is KGHDR, CDR2 SFDVKD. Germline trimming cut 0 bases from V and 5 bases from J; bases unmatched to any gene: 4. CDR3 sequence (DNA): TGTGCCACCAGTGATTTGGGACAGGGCGGGACCGGGGAGCTGTTTTTT. This sequence encodes CATSDLGQGGTGELFF.

This chain joins TRBV19 and TRBJ2-7; tentative D call: TRBD1 (6 bases). The DNA end lines up better with TRBJ2-5; the J call may be wrong. Germline CDR1 LNHDA, CDR2 SQIVND (reference sequence). The CDR3 runs to 16 residues. The CDR3 loop is CASSKRGNGSQETQYF. As DNA, the CDR3 is TGTGCCAGTAGTAAAAGGGGGAATGGGAGCCAAGAGACCCAGTACTTC.

Concerning this clonotype itself: This may arise from a read error, as a much more abundant clone is one base away. J is TRBJ1-5 and V is TRBV19; no clear D gene. Trimming took off 5 bases at V and 7 bases at J, with 15 bases between the two ends. Germline V gene data show CDR1 as LNHDA and CDR2 as SQIVND (reference sequence). This CDR3 comprises 14 residues. The CDR3 DNA follows: TGTGCCAGTAGTTACCAGGAAGGGAGACAGCCCCAGCATTTT. Encoded protein: CASSYQEGRQPQHF.

The genes are TRBV7-6 and TRBJ2-2, with D unresolved. There are 14 residues in the CDR3. The germline CDR1 and CDR2 sequences are SGHVS and FNYEAQ. V gave up 1 base and J gave up 7 bases, with 10 bases separating them. DNA for the CDR3: TGTGCCAGCAGCTTAGTTTCGGAAAACGGGGAGCTGTTTTTT. Its translation is CASSLVSENGELFF.